Each of the 30 T cell receptor beta chains below was sequenced from the same sample in a study of cytomegalovirus exposure and HLA in healthy donors. Primers: 60 Vbeta forward and 13 Jbeta reverse. Generated by immunoSEQ multiplex PCR, the TCRdb table keeps only in-frame clones and is missing some. The sample lists 160,000 or so clones; 70% to 80% were seen once. Sequencing input: PBMCs. These receptors were taken from a male donor in good health and CMV-seronegative.

The genes are TRBV19 and TRBJ2-3; 15 positions match TRBD2. Losses at the gene ends were 6 bases for V and 4 bases for J; bases not matched to a gene: 8. The CDR3 spans 17 residues. CDR1 and CDR2 from the germline V gene are LNHDA and SQIVND (reference sequence). The CDR3 DNA is TGTGCCAGTAGCCTCGGGACTAGCGGGGGGTGGTCAGATACGCAGTATTTT. It translates to CASSLGTSGGWSDTQYF.

The V call is TRBV6-5, the J call TRBJ2-2, with TRBD2 as a possible D gene (5 bases). The CDR3 totals 14 residues. Germline CDR1 is MNHEY and CDR2 is SVGAGI. Deletions cut 0 bases from V and 6 bases from J, with 8 bases between. CDR3 protein: CASSYSRGSGELFF. The CDR3 DNA sequence: TGTGCCAGCAGTTACTCGAGAGGGTCCGGGGAGCTGTTTTTT.

This clone has just a few counts. This chain links TRBV7-9 with TRBJ2-7, with TRBD2 identical over 7 bases. After removal of 1 base from V and 6 bases from J, the junction contained 9 bases not matched to a gene. The germline V gene encodes CDR1 SEHNR and CDR2 FQNEAQ (reference sequence). The CDR3 has 15 amino acids. As DNA, the CDR3 is TGTGCCAGCAGCTTAGGCGGGGGAAGCGATCGCGAGCAGTACTTC. Translation: CASSLGGGSDREQYF.

In this sample, this clone turned up a few times. The chain combines TRBV14 with TRBJ1-1; 11 bases fit TRBD1. CDR3 length: 17 amino acids. Germline trimming cut 2 bases from V and 1 base from J; bases unmatched to any gene: 6. CDR1 and CDR2 from the germline V gene are SGHDN and FVKESK. CDR3 in DNA: TGTGCCAGCAGCCAATCTGGACAGGGGGCGAAGAACACTGAAGCTTTCTTT. Translating it yields CASSQSGQGAKNTEAFF.

The chain is built from TRBV10-2 and TRBJ2-5; 10 bases line up with TRBD2. The J call may be in error: the DNA end matches TRBJ2-7 better. Germline V gene sequence: CDR1 WSHSY, CDR2 SAAADI. The CDR3 loop spans 15 amino acids. The CDR3 DNA follows: TGCGCCAGCAGTGAGTCGCGGACTAGCGGCTACGAGCAGTACTTC. Protein: CASSESRTSGYEQYF.

This chain links TRBV5-1 with TRBJ2-2; TRBD2 might be the D (6 bases). Germline-derived CDR1 and CDR2 are SGHRS and YFSETQ. With 1 base removed from V and 6 bases from J, the gap between germline ends came to 10 bases. The CDR3 loop spans 14 amino acids. CDR3 sequence: CASSLPGAAGELFF. CDR3 coding DNA: TGCGCCAGCAGCTTGCCGGGAGCGGCCGGGGAGCTGTTTTTT.

The rearrangement joins TRBV28 to TRBJ2-7; D not resolved. Looked up from germline, CDR1 is MDHEN and CDR2 is SYDVKM. The CDR3 contains 12 residues. V lost 4 bases to trimming and J lost 2 bases, with 6 bases between them. The chain's CDR3 is CASSSTAYEQYF. The DNA for the CDR3 is TGTGCCAGCAGTTCTACCGCCTACGAGCAGTACTTC. Based on the CDR3 plus reference TRBV28 and TRBJ2-7, the full variable domain is DVKVTQSSRYLVKRTGEKVFLECVQDMDHENMFWYRQDPGLGLRLIYFSYDVKMKEKGDIPEGYSVSREKKERFSLILESASTNQTSMYLCASSSTAYEQYFGPGTRLTVT.

This chain uses TRBV30 with TRBJ2-3, with no clear D. The V end was cut by 3 bases, the J end by 2 bases, with 12 bases between. CDR1 and CDR2 from the germline V gene are GTSNPN and SVGIG (reference sequence). This CDR3 spans 14 amino acids. CDR3 sequence: CAWSDAAITDTQYF. The CDR3 DNA is TGTGCCTGGAGCGATGCAGCGATCACAGATACGCAGTATTTT. The whole variable domain, remainder taken from reference TRBV30 and TRBJ2-3, is SQTIHQWPATLVQPVGSPLSLECTVEGTSNPNLYWYRQAAGRGLQLLFYSVGIGQISSEVPQNLSASRPQDRQFILSSKKLLLSDSGFYLCAWSDAAITDTQYFGPGTRLTVL.

V usage is TRBV5-8 and J usage is TRBJ2-2; D call uncertain. Germline CDR1 SGHTS, CDR2 YDEGEE. V was pared by 4 bases and J by 1 base, with 11 bases between. The CDR3 is 15 residues long. CDR3 amino acids: CASSLGARNTGELFF. The CDR3 DNA reads TGTGCCAGCAGCCTCGGAGCTCGGAACACCGGGGAGCTGTTTTTT.

J is TRBJ1-1 and V is TRBV6-5; a weak D match, TRBD1 (6 bases). V was trimmed by 6 bases and J by 1 base, leaving 9 bases between them. The CDR3 length is 13 residues. Germline lookup yields CDR1 MNHEY and CDR2 SVGAGI. This CDR3 reads CASRKDRNTEAFF. Written as DNA, the CDR3 is TGTGCCAGCAGGAAGGACAGGAACACTGAAGCTTTCTTT.

This chain's CDR3 is CASTQGASGNRDEQYF. The CDR3 DNA follows: TGTGCCAGCACCCAGGGGGCTAGCGGGAATCGGGACGAGCAGTACTTC. The chain combines TRBV2 with TRBJ2-7; a weak D match, TRBD2 (9 bases). The V end was cut by 7 bases, the J end by 5 bases, with 24 bases between. CDR1 and CDR2 from the germline V gene are SNHLY and FYNNEI. The CDR3 has 16 amino acids.

This clone has a handful of counts. The CDR3 sequence is CASSQAGTLHPGFPEAFF. The CDR3 DNA is TGCGCCAGCAGCCAAGCCGGGACACTTCATCCGGGTTTTCCTGAAGCTTTCTTT. V usage is TRBV4-3 and J usage is TRBJ1-1; D perhaps matches TRBD1 (6 bases). This CDR3 contains 18 residues. Germline CDR1 reads LGHNA; CDR2 reads YSLEER. V shed 1 base and J shed 6 bases, with 24 bases lying between them.

The genes are TRBV21-1 and TRBJ2-2; no check of the table's D call, TRBD1, against the DNA was made. TRBV21-1 is a recognized pseudogene. This CDR3 is built from 16 residues. The CDR3 region has the DNA TGTGCCAGCAGCGATTTAGACAGGACGGACACCGGGGAGCTGTTTTTT. Residues: CASSDLDRTDTGELFF.

This clone was seen only once. The rearrangement joins TRBV28 to TRBJ2-7; 7 nucleotides match TRBD1. The CDR3 consists of 15 residues. V lost 4 bases, J lost 2 bases, and 8 bases stayed unmatched. Germline CDR1 and CDR2: MDHEN and SYDVKM. DNA of the CDR3: TGTGCCAGCAGTTCCCCGGGACAGCGGACCTACGAGCAGTACTTC. Its protein is CASSSPGQRTYEQYF.

A few counts support this clone. V gene TRBV6-5 combines with J gene TRBJ1-5, with unresolved D. V was trimmed by 0 bases and J by 4 bases, leaving 10 bases between them. CDR1 and CDR2 (germline): MNHEY, SVGAGI. CDR3 length equals 15 residues. The CDR3 spells CASSYSSGENQPQHF. The CDR3, as DNA: TGTGCCAGCAGTTACTCGAGCGGCGAAAATCAGCCCCAGCATTTT.

In this sample, this clone turned up a few times. The CDR3 DNA reads TGCAGTGCTAGAGATCCGGGGACCCAGTACTTC. Translating it yields CSARDPGTQYF. The chain combines TRBV20-1 with TRBJ2-5; D gene uncertain. The CDR3 is 11 residues long. The V and J ends lost 0 bases and 7 bases respectively, with 6 bases between them. CDR1 is DFQATT and CDR2 is SNEGSKA in the germline V gene (reference sequence).

This chain links TRBV5-4 with TRBJ1-2; possibly TRBD1 for D (5 bases). CDR1 SGHNT and CDR2 YYREEE come from the germline V gene (reference sequence). This CDR3 contains 14 residues. V dropped 0 bases and J dropped 2 bases, with 8 bases sitting between them. The CDR3 spells CASSLGGANYGYTF. In nucleotides, the CDR3 is TGTGCCAGCAGCTTGGGCGGGGCGAACTATGGCTACACCTTC.

This chain joins TRBV2 and TRBJ1-5; D ambiguous. The CDR3 runs to 14 residues. The germline V gene has CDR1 SNHLY and CDR2 FYNNEI. Deletions cut 2 bases from V and 0 bases from J, with 5 bases between. For the CDR3, the DNA is TGTGCCAGCAGTGAACAGAATAGCAATCAGCCCCAGCATTTT. It yields the protein CASSEQNSNQPQHF.

V is TRBV19 and J is TRBJ1-1, with 10 bases matching TRBD1. This CDR3 spans 16 amino acids. The trim removed 1 base at V and 7 bases at J, leaving 9 bases unmatched. Germline V gene lookup returns CDR1 LNHDA and CDR2 SQIVND (reference sequence). The CDR3 region is CASSIASVTGGNEAFF. CDR3 bases: TGTGCCAGTAGTATAGCCTCCGTGACAGGGGGCAATGAAGCTTTCTTT.

This chain uses TRBV28 with TRBJ2-6; D is uncertain. The CDR3 sequence is 15 residues long. Trimming pared 8 bases from V and 0 bases from J, leaving 11 bases between. Germline V lookup: CDR1 MDHEN, CDR2 SYDVKM. CDR3 DNA: TGTGCCAGCCACCCCGCCAGCTCTGGGGCCAACGTCCTGACTTTC. Protein: CASHPASSGANVLTF.

This sequence joins TRBV6-5 and TRBJ2-1; D possibly corresponds to TRBD1 (6 bases). Germline V gene lookup returns CDR1 MNHEY and CDR2 SVGAGI. Deletions cut 6 bases from V and 4 bases from J, with 13 bases between. The CDR3 runs 14 residues. The CDR3 DNA reads as TGTGCCAGCAGATTTACAGGGCCGTACAATGAGCAGTTCTTC. Its translation: CASRFTGPYNEQFF.

The chain uses TRBV9 and TRBJ1-2; 8 nucleotides line up with TRBD1. This CDR3 region has 13 residues. Losses at the gene ends were 1 base for V and 9 bases for J; bases not matched to a gene: 5. Germline values: CDR1 SGDLS, CDR2 YYNGEE. The CDR3 sequence is CASSVPGGYSYTF. CDR3 nucleotides: TGTGCCAGCAGCGTACCAGGGGGCTACAGCTACACCTTC.

This chain uses TRBV6-1 with TRBJ2-1, with D uncertain. Trimming removed 1 base at V and 8 bases at J, with 15 bases between. Germline assignment: CDR1 MNHNS and CDR2 SASEGT. CDR3 size: 15 residues. CDR3 sequence reads: CASSEVGVRGDEQFF. The CDR3 region has the DNA TGTGCCAGCAGTGAAGTCGGAGTCCGAGGTGATGAGCAGTTCTTC.

This chain connects TRBV15 to TRBJ2-3; maybe TRBD1 (6 bases). Germline V gene data show CDR1 as LNHNV and CDR2 as YYDKDF (reference sequence). Trimming took 5 bases from V and 3 from J, leaving 15 bases between them. There are 15 residues in the CDR3. CDR3 residues: CATSEGRTVTDTQYF. CDR3 coding DNA: TGTGCCACCAGCGAGGGACGGACAGTTACAGATACGCAGTATTTT.

The genes are TRBV27 and TRBJ2-7, with 8 nucleotides matching TRBD2. The CDR3 sequence is 14 residues long. Germline-derived CDR1 and CDR2 are MNHEY and SMNVEV (reference sequence). J lost 5 bases, V lost 5 bases, and 8 bases had no gene match. This chain's CDR3 is CASSPPGGRDEQYF. In nucleotides, the CDR3 is TGTGCCAGCAGTCCCCCGGGAGGGCGCGACGAGCAGTACTTC.

This clone has only one observation. This specimen includes other DNA sequences encoding the same CDR3. The chain has TRBV5-6 and TRBJ1-5; tentatively, D is TRBD1 (5 bases). Germline assignment: CDR1 SGHDT and CDR2 YYEEEE. V shed 4 bases and J shed 3 bases, with 11 bases lying between them. The CDR3 extends over 14 amino acids. CDR3 sequence: CASSLGRVNQPQHF. In nucleotides, the CDR3 is TGTGCCAGCAGCCTGGGACGGGTCAATCAGCCCCAGCATTTT.

V and J are TRBV4-3 and TRBJ2-1; 9 nucleotides align to TRBD2. The V and J ends lost 0 bases and 8 bases, in that order; junction bases with no gene match: 8. Germline V CDR1 and CDR2: LGHNA, YSLEER. The CDR3 contains 16 residues. This chain's CDR3 is CASSQDGGGALHEQFF. The CDR3 DNA sequence: TGCGCCAGCAGCCAAGATGGCGGGGGGGCCCTACATGAGCAGTTCTTC.

V is TRBV9 and J is TRBJ1-5, with D maybe TRBD1 (5 bases). This CDR3 spans 16 amino acids. V was pared by 4 bases and J by 0 bases, with 14 bases between. Germline assignment: CDR1 SGDLS and CDR2 YYNGEE. The CDR3 coding sequence is TGTGCCAGCAGCACCGACAGTGGGAATAGCAATCAGCCCCAGCATTTT. Its translation: CASSTDSGNSNQPQHF.

This clone occurred once. This rearrangement joins TRBV11-2 to TRBJ2-7; 7 bases are a match to TRBD1. Germline CDR1 and CDR2: SGHAT and FQNNGV. The ends lost 10 bases at V and 4 bases at J; junction bases unmatched: 13. The CDR3 runs to 14 residues. CDR3 DNA: TGTGCCACAAAGAACGAGGGACAGTCATACGAGCAGTACTTC. This encodes CATKNEGQSYEQYF.

The chain has TRBV9 and TRBJ1-1; 8 nucleotides agree with TRBD1. In germline, CDR1 is SGDLS, CDR2 YYNGEE. Germline trimming cut 0 bases from V and 0 bases from J; bases unmatched to any gene: 4. The CDR3 is made up of 16 amino acids. The CDR3 loop reads CASSVGTGGLNTEAFF. CDR3 DNA: TGTGCCAGCAGCGTAGGTACAGGGGGATTGAACACTGAAGCTTTCTTT. The variable domain in full, with the rest retrieved from reference TRBV9 and TRBJ1-1, is DSGVTQTPKHLITATGQRVTLRCSPRSGDLSVYWYQQSLDQGLQFLIQYYNGEERAKGNILERFSAQQFPDLHSELNLSSLELGDSALYFCASSVGTGGLNTEAFFGQGTRLTVV.